Given below is one T cell receptor (beta chain) in context. This sample is drawn from a study of blood T cell repertoires in COVID-19. The protocol was immunoSEQ multiplex PCR, while the TCRdb copy is restricted to in-frame clones and leaves out a portion. The sample consists of about 130,000 clones, around 85% of them appearing once. The V gene end was trimmed by 6 bases and the J gene end by 5 bases; junction bases not matched to a gene: 6. The CDR3 length is 13 residues. Germline V gives CDR1 MNHNY, CDR2 SVGAGI (reference sequence). Sequencing was carried out using peripheral blood. The rearrangement links TRBV6-6 to TRBJ1-2; 7 bases match TRBD1. This receptor was obtained from a woman of 80 years or more with COVID-19, enrolled during active disease. The CDR3 loop reads CASSTPQGYGYTF. CDR3 coding DNA: TGTGCCAGCAGCACCCCACAGGGGTATGGCTACACCTTC.